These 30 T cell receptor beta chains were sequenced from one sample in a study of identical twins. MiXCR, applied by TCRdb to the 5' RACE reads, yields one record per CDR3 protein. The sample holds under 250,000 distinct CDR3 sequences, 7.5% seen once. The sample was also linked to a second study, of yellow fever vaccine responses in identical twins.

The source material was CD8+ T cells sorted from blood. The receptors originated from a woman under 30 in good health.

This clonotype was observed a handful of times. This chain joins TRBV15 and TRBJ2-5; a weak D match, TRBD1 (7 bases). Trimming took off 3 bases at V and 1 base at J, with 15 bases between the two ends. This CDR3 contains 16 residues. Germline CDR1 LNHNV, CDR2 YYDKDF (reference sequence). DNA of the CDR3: TGTGCCACCAGCAGCGCCTCAGGGGGGATCCAAGAGACCCAGTACTTC. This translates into CATSSASGGIQETQYF. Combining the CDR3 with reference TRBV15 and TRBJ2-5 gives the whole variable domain DAMVIQNPRYQVTQFGKPVTLSCSQTLNHNVMYWYQQKSSQAPKLLFHYYDKDFNNEADTPDNFQSRRPNTSFCFLDIRSPGLGDTAMYLCATSSASGGIQETQYFGPGTRLLVL.

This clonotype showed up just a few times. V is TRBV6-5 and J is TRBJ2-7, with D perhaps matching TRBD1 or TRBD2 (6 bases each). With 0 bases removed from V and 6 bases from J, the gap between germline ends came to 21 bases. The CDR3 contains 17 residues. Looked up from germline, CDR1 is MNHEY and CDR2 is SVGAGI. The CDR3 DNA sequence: TGTGCCAGCAGTTACTCGAAGGGGGAGGTTTTGCGGGGCGAGCAGTACTTC. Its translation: CASSYSKGEVLRGEQYF.

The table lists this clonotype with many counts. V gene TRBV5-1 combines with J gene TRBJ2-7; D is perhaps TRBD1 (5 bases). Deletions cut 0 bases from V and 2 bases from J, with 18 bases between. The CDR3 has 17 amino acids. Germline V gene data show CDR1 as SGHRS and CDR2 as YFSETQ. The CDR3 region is CASSLDQWGQGPYEQYF. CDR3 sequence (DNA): TGCGCCAGCAGCTTGGATCAATGGGGCCAGGGCCCCTACGAGCAGTACTTC.

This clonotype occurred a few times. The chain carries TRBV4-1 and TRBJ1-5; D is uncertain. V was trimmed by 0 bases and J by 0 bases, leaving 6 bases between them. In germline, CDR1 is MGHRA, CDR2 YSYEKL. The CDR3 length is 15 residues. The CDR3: CASSQDGYSNQPQHF. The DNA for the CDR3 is TGCGCCAGCAGCCAAGACGGTTATAGCAATCAGCCCCAGCATTTT.

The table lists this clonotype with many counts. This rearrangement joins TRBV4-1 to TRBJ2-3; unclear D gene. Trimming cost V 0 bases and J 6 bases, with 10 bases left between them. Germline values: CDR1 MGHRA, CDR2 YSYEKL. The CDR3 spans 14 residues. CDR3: CASSQDSGGDTQYF. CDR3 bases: TGCGCCAGCAGCCAAGATTCAGGTGGGGATACGCAGTATTTT.

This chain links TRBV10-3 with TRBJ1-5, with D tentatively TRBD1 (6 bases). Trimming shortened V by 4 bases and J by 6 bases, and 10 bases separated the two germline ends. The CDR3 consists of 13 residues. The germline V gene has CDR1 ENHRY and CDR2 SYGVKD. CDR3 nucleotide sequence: TGTGCCATCAGTGCAGGGGAGGGTCAGCCCCAGCATTTT. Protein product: CAISAGEGQPQHF.

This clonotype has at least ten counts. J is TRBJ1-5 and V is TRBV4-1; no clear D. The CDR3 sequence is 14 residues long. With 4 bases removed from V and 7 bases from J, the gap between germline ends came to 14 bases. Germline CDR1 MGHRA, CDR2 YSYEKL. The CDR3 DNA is TGCGCCAGCAGCCCCAAAGTGTTTTACCAGCCCCAGCATTTT. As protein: CASSPKVFYQPQHF.

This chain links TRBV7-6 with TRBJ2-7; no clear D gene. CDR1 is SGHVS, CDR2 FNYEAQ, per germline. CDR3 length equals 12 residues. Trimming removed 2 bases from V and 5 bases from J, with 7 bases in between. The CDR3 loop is CASSLRWDEQYF. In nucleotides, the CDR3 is TGTGCCAGCAGCTTAAGGTGGGACGAGCAGTACTTC. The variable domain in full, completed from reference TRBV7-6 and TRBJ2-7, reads GAGVSQSPRYKVTKRGQDVALRCDPISGHVSLYWYRQALGQGPEFLTYFNYEAQQDKSGLPNDRFSAERPEGSISTLTIQRTEQRDSAMYRCASSLRWDEQYFGPGTRLTVT.

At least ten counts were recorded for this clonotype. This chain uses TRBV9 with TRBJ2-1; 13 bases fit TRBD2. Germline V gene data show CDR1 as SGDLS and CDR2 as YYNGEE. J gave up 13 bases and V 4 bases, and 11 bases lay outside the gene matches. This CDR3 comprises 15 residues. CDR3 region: CASSPSSGTSGDQFF. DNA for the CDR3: TGTGCCAGCAGCCCAAGTTCGGGGACTAGCGGGGATCAGTTCTTC.

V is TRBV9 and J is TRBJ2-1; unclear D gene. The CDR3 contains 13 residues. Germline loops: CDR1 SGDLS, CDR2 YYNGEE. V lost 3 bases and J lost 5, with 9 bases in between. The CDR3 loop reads CASSAPRDNEQFF. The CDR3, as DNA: TGTGCCAGCAGCGCCCCCCGCGACAATGAGCAGTTCTTC.

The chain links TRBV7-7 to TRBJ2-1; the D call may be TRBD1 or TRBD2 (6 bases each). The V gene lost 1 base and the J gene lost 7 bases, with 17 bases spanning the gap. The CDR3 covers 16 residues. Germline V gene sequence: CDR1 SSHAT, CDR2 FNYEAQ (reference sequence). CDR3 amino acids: CASSLEWGATRNEQFF. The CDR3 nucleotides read TGTGCCAGCAGCTTAGAATGGGGGGCGACTCGGAATGAGCAGTTCTTC.

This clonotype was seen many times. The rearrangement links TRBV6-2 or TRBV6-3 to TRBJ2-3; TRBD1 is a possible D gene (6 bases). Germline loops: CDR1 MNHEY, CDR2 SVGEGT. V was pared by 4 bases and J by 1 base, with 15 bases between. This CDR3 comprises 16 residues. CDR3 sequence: CASSLTPGHRTDTQYF. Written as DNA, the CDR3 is TGTGCCAGCAGTTTAACTCCGGGACACCGCACAGATACGCAGTATTTT.

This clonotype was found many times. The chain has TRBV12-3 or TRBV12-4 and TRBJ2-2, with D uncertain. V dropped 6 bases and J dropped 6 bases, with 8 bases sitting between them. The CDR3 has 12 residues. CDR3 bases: TGTGCCAGCAGCCCGAGCGCCGGGGAGCTGTTTTTT. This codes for CASSPSAGELFF.

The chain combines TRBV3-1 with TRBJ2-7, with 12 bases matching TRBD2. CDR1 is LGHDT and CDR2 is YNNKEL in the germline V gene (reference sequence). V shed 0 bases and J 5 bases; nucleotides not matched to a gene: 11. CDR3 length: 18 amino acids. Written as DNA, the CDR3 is TGTGCCAGCAGCCAAGAGTGGGGGACTAGCGGGCACTTGGACGAGCAGTACTTC. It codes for CASSQEWGTSGHLDEQYF.

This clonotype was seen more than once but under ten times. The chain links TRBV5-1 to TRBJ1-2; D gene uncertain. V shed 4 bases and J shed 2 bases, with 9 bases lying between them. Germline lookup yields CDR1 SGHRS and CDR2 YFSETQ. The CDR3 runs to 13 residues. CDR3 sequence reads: CASSTTKNYGYTF. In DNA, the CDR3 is TGCGCCAGCAGCACGACAAAAAACTATGGCTACACCTTC.

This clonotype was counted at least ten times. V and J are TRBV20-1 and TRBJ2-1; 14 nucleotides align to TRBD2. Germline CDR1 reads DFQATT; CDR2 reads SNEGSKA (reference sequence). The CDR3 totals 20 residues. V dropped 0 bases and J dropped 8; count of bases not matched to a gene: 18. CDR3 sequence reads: CSARDPGLAGGSHLSDEQFF. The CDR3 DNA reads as TGCAGTGCTAGAGATCCCGGACTAGCGGGAGGTTCACACCTGTCCGATGAGCAGTTCTTC.

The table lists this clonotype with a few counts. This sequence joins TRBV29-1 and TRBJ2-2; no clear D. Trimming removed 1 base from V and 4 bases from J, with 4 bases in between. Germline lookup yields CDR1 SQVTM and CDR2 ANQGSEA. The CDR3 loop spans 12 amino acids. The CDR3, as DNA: TGCAGCGTTGAAGGGGTCACCGGGGAGCTGTTTTTT. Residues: CSVEGVTGELFF.

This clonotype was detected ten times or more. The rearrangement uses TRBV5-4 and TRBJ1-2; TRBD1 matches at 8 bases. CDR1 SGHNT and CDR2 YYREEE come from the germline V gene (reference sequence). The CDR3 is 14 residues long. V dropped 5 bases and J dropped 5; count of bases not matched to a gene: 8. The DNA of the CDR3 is TGTGCCAGCAGTGCGGGACAGGAGATTTATGGCTACACCTTC. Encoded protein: CASSAGQEIYGYTF.

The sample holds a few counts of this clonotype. Written as DNA, the CDR3 is TGCGCCAGCAGCCAAGATGGGAAGACCCAGTACTTC. It is translated as CASSQDGKTQYF. The V call is TRBV4-1, the J call TRBJ2-5; D not certain. The CDR3 is 12 amino acids. Germline V lookup: CDR1 MGHRA, CDR2 YSYEKL. The V end lost 0 bases, the J end lost 6 bases, and 5 bases lay between the germline ends.

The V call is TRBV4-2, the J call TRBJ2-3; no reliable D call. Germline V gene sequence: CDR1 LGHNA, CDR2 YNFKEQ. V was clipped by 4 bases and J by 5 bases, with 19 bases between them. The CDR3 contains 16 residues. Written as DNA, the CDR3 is TGTGCCAGCAGCCCCACCGTTTTGGCATCGGGAGATACGCAGTATTTT. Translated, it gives CASSPTVLASGDTQYF.

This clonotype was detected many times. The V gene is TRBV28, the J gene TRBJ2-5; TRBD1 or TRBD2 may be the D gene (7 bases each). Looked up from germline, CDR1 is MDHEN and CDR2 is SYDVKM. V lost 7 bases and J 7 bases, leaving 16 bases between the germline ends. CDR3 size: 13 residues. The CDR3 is CASTLQGRGTQYF. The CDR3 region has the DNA TGTGCCAGCACCTTACAGGGGAGGGGGACCCAGTACTTC.

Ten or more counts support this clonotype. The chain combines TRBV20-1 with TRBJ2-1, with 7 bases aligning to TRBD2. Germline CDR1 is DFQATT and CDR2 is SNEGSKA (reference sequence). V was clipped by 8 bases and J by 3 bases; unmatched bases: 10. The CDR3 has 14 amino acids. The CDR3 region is CSLGGAGDYNEQFF. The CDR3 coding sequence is TGCAGTCTGGGGGGTGCGGGAGACTACAATGAGCAGTTCTTC.

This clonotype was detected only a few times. CDR3 region: CASSADSSNEQFF. DNA of the CDR3: TGTGCCAGCAGCGCGGACAGTTCCAATGAGCAGTTCTTC. The chain links TRBV7-9 to TRBJ2-1; D might be TRBD1 (6 bases). The germline gives CDR1 SEHNR, CDR2 FQNEAQ (reference sequence). The CDR3 contains 13 residues. Deletions cut 5 bases from V and 6 bases from J, with 11 bases between.

The CDR3 region has the DNA TGTGCCAGTGGGACCGGGACTAGCGCCATCTACGAGCAGTACTTC. Translation: CASGTGTSAIYEQYF. J is TRBJ2-7 and V is TRBV11-2; 10 bases align to TRBD2. The ends lost 9 bases at V and 3 bases at J; junction bases unmatched: 11. Germline assignment: CDR1 SGHAT and CDR2 FQNNGV. The CDR3 has 15 residues.

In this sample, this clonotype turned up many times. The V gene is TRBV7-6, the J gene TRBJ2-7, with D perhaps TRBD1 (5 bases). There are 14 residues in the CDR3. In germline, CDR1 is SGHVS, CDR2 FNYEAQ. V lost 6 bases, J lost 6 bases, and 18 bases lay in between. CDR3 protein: CASRDSVALGEQYF. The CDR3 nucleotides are TGTGCCAGCAGAGACAGCGTTGCTTTGGGCGAGCAGTACTTC.

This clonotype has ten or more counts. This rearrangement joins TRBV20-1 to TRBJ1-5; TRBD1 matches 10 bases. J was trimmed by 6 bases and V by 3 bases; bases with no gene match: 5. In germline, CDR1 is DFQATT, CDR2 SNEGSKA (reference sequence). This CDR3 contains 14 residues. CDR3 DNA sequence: TGCAGTGCTAGCCCGACAGGGGGCCCTCAGCCCCAGCATTTT. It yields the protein CSASPTGGPQPQHF.

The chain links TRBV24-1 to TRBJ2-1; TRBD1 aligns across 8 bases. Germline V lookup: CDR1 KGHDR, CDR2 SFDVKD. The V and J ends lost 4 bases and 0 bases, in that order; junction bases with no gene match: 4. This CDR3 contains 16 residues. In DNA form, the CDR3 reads TGTGCCACCAGTGAAAGACAGGGGAGCTCCTACAATGAGCAGTTCTTC. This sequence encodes CATSERQGSSYNEQFF.

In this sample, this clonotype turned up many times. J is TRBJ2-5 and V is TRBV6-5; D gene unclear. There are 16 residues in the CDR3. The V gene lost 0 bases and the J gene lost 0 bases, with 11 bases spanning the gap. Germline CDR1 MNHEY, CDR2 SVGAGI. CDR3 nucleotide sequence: TGTGCCAGCAGTTACTCATGGGAACAGTACCAAGAGACCCAGTACTTC. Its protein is CASSYSWEQYQETQYF.

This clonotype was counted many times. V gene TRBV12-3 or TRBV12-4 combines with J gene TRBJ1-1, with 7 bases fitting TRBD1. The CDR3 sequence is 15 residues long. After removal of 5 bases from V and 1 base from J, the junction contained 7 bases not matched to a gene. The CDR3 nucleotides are TGTGCCAGCAGTCCCTGGGACAGTGGGAACACTGAAGCTTTCTTT. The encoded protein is CASSPWDSGNTEAFF.

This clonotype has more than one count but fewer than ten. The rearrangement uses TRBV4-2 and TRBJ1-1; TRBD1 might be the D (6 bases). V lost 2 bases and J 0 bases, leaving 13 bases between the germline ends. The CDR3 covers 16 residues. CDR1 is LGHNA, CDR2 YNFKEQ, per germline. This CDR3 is CASSQFGGPMNTEAFF. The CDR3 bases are TGTGCCAGCAGCCAATTCGGGGGCCCCATGAACACTGAAGCTTTCTTT.